These 18 T cell receptor beta chains came from one sample sequenced in a study of blood T cell repertoires in COVID-19. The assay was immunoSEQ multiplex PCR, and TCRdb's table has in-frame clones only and misses some. Of more than 85,000 clones in the sample, approximately 90% were seen once. Material for sequencing was peripheral blood. These receptor sequences come from a human donor in a cohort sampled during active COVID-19.

The J gene is TRBJ2-1, the V gene TRBV7-3, with 8 bases matching TRBD1. CDR1 and CDR2 (germline): SGHTA, FQGTGA. The CDR3 spans 12 residues. After removal of 5 bases from V and 16 bases from J, the junction contained 10 bases not matched to a gene. Written as DNA, the CDR3 is TGTGCCAGCAGCCTCCCAGGGGGCGGCGTATTCTTC. It specifies CASSLPGGGVFF.

The rearrangement joins TRBV6-6 to TRBJ1-2, with 7 bases that match TRBD1. This CDR3 spans 13 amino acids. J lost 4 bases, V lost 6 bases, and 5 bases had no gene match. Germline CDR1 MNHNY, CDR2 SVGAGI (reference sequence). CDR3: CASRPGQVYGYTF. The CDR3 DNA follows: TGTGCCAGCAGGCCCGGACAGGTCTATGGCTACACCTTC.

In this sample, this clone turned up once. V gene TRBV5-4 combines with J gene TRBJ2-1; 9 bases fit TRBD2. The germline CDR1 and CDR2 sequences are SGHNT and YYREEE (reference sequence). The CDR3 is 15 amino acids. Unmatched junction bases numbered 15, after V lost 7 bases and J lost 10 bases. In nucleotides, the CDR3 is TGTGCCAGCCGAGCGGGGGGACCCCTCACCCGCGAGCAGTTCTTC. It is translated as CASRAGGPLTREQFF. The whole variable domain, remainder taken from reference TRBV5-4 and TRBJ2-1, is ETGVTQSPTHLIKTRGQQVTLRCSSQSGHNTVSWYQQALGQGPQFIFQYYREEENGRGNFPPRFSGLQFPNYSSELNVNALELDDSALYLCASRAGGPLTREQFFGPGTRLTVL.

In this sample, this clone turned up once. The V gene is TRBV28, the J gene TRBJ2-7, with D possibly being TRBD2 (7 bases). Trimming took off 3 bases at V and 4 bases at J, with 19 bases between the two ends. The CDR3 has 16 residues. Germline values: CDR1 MDHEN, CDR2 SYDVKM. The CDR3 spells CASSFRGGHSSYEQYF. CDR3 nucleotides: TGTGCCAGCAGTTTTAGGGGGGGTCATTCCTCATACGAGCAGTACTTC.

This sequence joins TRBV2 and TRBJ1-1; D is unclear. From germline, CDR1 is SNHLY and CDR2 FYNNEI. V shed 3 bases and J shed 2 bases, with 10 bases lying between them. This CDR3 comprises 14 residues. The DNA for the CDR3 is TGTGCCAGCAGTGAGATGCTACCTAACACTGAAGCTTTCTTT. The encoded protein is CASSEMLPNTEAFF.

The chain combines TRBV27 with TRBJ1-4; D possibly corresponds to TRBD1 (6 bases). The CDR3 runs 14 residues. In germline, CDR1 is MNHEY, CDR2 SMNVEV (reference sequence). V was pared by 2 bases and J by 8 bases, with 12 bases between. CDR3 region: CASSLTDRGEKLFF. As DNA, the CDR3 is TGTGCCAGCAGTTTAACGGACAGAGGGGAAAAACTGTTTTTT.

Only one count was recorded for this clone. The CDR3 loop reads CASSDLGQGQETQYF. The CDR3 coding sequence is TGCGCCAGCAGCGACCTAGGACAGGGACAAGAGACCCAGTACTTC. The chain carries TRBV5-1 and TRBJ2-5, with 8 bases aligning to TRBD1. Germline-derived CDR1 and CDR2 are SGHRS and YFSETQ. The CDR3 consists of 15 residues. Trimming cost V 4 bases and J 2 bases; bases outside gene matches: 7.

The J gene is TRBJ1-4, the V gene TRBV27, with D unresolved. Germline CDR1 reads MNHEY; CDR2 reads SMNVEV (reference sequence). Trimming cost V 3 bases and J 5 bases, with 13 bases left between them. The CDR3 contains 15 residues. The DNA of the CDR3 is TGTGCCAGCAGTTTCAGGCCGGGAAACAATGAAAAACTGTTTTTT. Its protein product is CASSFRPGNNEKLFF.

V gene TRBV5-5 combines with J gene TRBJ1-1; D ambiguous. CDR1 is SGHKS and CDR2 is YYEKEE in the germline V gene (reference sequence). With 2 bases removed from V and 2 bases from J, the gap between germline ends came to 10 bases. This CDR3 has 14 amino acids. The CDR3 spells CASSLAASNTEAFF. In DNA form, the CDR3 reads TGTGCCAGCAGCTTAGCAGCTAGTAACACTGAAGCTTTCTTT. The full variable domain, in which reference TRBV5-5 and TRBJ1-1 provide the parts outside the CDR3, is DAGVTQSPTHLIKTRGQQVTLRCSPISGHKSVSWYQQVLGQGPQFIFQYYEKEERGRGNFPDRFSARQFPNYSSELNVNALLLGDSALYLCASSLAASNTEAFFGQGTRLTVV.

V gene TRBV5-1 combines with J gene TRBJ2-5, with D perhaps TRBD2 (6 bases). Germline CDR1 and CDR2: SGHRS and YFSETQ. The CDR3 loop spans 16 amino acids. V was pared by 5 bases and J by 4 bases, with 21 bases between. The chain's CDR3 is CASSHNAGRRLETQYF. DNA of the CDR3: TGCGCCAGCAGTCACAACGCGGGGCGTAGGTTAGAGACCCAGTACTTC.

V and J are TRBV24-1 and TRBJ2-3; 8 nucleotides line up with TRBD2. CDR1 and CDR2 from the germline V gene are KGHDR and SFDVKD. This CDR3 is built from 19 residues. The J segment lost 0 bases and the V segment lost 1 base, leaving 11 bases of the junction unmatched. This CDR3 is CATSDFRRGASSSTDTQYF. The DNA of the CDR3 is TGTGCCACCAGTGATTTTAGGCGGGGGGCGTCCTCTAGCACAGATACGCAGTATTTT.

The chain recombines TRBV7-2 with TRBJ1-5; TRBD1 aligns across 8 bases. Germline V gene sequence: CDR1 SGHTA, CDR2 FQGNSA. The trim removed 1 base at V and 4 bases at J, leaving 6 bases unmatched. The CDR3 extends over 16 amino acids. The CDR3 region has the DNA TGTGCCAGCAGCTTAGGGACAGGGTCGGCTAATCAGCCCCAGCATTTT. Protein sequence: CASSLGTGSANQPQHF.

The CDR3 sequence is CASSPPGQGDEGYTF. DNA for the CDR3: TGTGCCAGCTCACCACCGGGACAGGGGGATGAGGGCTACACCTTC. The chain joins TRBV18 to TRBJ1-2; 11 bases are shared with TRBD1. The CDR3 is 15 amino acids. Trimming at V came to 0 bases and at J to 8 bases, leaving 5 bases not matched to a gene. Germline V gives CDR1 KGHSH, CDR2 LQKENI.

J is TRBJ2-2 and V is TRBV19; TRBD1 agrees at 8 bases. Germline V gene sequence: CDR1 LNHDA, CDR2 SQIVND (reference sequence). The trim removed 3 bases at V and 5 bases at J, leaving 5 bases unmatched. This CDR3 region has 15 residues. The CDR3 bases are TGTGCCAGTAGTATTGTCAGGGGGCAGACCGGGGAGCTGTTTTTT. It codes for CASSIVRGQTGELFF.

The V and J genes are TRBV10-3 and TRBJ1-2; a weak D match, TRBD1 (5 bases). The germline CDR1 and CDR2 sequences are ENHRY and SYGVKD. There are 14 residues in the CDR3. The ends were cut back, 3 bases at V and 4 bases at J, with 12 bases in the middle. The CDR3 reads CAISESQGGYGYTF. As DNA, the CDR3 is TGTGCCATCAGTGAAAGTCAGGGCGGCTATGGCTACACCTTC.

V and J are TRBV11-2 and TRBJ2-7; TRBD2 matches at 11 bases. Losses at the gene ends were 4 bases for V and 2 bases for J; bases not matched to a gene: 7. The germline V gene encodes CDR1 SGHAT and CDR2 FQNNGV. The length of the CDR3 is 16 residues. The CDR3 region has the DNA TGTGCCAGCAGCTCCTCCGGGACTAGCGGTACCTACGAGCAGTACTTC. Translating it yields CASSSSGTSGTYEQYF.

This chain joins TRBV7-9 and TRBJ2-3; D is possibly TRBD2 (5 bases). Germline-derived CDR1 and CDR2 are SEHNR and FQNEAQ (reference sequence). V was cut by 3 bases and J by 6 bases, with 16 bases left in between. The CDR3 loop spans 15 amino acids. CDR3 region: CASSFPAGGSDTQYF. Written as DNA, the CDR3 is TGTGCCAGCAGCTTCCCCGCGGGCGGGTCCGATACGCAGTATTTT.

This clone was recorded once. CDR3 bases: TGTGCCAGCAGCCAAGTTACGGGCCGCGGGAGCACTGAAGCTTTCTTT. The encoded protein is CASSQVTGRGSTEAFF. This rearrangement joins TRBV14 to TRBJ1-1, with D unclear. The CDR3 contains 16 residues. CDR1 is SGHDN and CDR2 is FVKESK in the germline V gene. V lost 1 base and J lost 4, with 16 bases in between.